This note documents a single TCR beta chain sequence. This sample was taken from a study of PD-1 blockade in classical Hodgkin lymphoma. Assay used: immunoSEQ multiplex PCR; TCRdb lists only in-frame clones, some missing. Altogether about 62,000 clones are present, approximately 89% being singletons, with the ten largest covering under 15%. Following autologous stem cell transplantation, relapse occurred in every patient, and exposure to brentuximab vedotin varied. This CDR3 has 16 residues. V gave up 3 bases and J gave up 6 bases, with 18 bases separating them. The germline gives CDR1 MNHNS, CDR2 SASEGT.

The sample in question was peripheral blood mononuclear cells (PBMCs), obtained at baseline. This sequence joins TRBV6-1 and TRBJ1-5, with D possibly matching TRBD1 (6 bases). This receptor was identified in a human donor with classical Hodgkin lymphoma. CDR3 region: CASSDIGRGIGQPQHF. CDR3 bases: TGTGCCAGCAGTGATATAGGCAGGGGAATTGGTCAGCCCCAGCATTTT.